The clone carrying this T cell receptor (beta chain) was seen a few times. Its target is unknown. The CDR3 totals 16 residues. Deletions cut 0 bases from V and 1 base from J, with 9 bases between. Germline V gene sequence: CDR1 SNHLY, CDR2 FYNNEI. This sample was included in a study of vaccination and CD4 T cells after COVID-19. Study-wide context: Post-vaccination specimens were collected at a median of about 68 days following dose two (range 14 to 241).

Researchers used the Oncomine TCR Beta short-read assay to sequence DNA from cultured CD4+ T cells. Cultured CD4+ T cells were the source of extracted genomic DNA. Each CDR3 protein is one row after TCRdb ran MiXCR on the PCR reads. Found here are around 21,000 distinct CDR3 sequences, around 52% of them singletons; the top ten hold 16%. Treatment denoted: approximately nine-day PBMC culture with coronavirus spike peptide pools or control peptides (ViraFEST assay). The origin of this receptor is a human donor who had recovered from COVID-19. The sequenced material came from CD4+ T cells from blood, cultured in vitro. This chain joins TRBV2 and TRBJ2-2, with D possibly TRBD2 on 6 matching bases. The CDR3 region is CASSEAGGLNTGELFF. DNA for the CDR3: TGTGCCAGCAGTGAAGCTGGAGGGTTGAACACCGGGGAGCTGTTTTTT.